These 31 T cell receptor beta chains were sequenced from one sample in a study of shared clonotypes between healthy human individuals. TCRdb's copy holds only in-frame clones and misses some; the assay was immunoSEQ multiplex PCR. The table records 2 million to 3 million clones, approximately 93% of them present only once. What was sequenced was naive CD4+ T cells from PBMCs. Subset of the sample: CD45RA+ positively selected. These receptors were obtained from a man between 18 and 35 years old in good health. Some clones in this sample may be carry-over from other donors' samples.

The rearrangement joins TRBV29-1 to TRBJ2-5; tentatively, D is TRBD1 (6 bases). CDR1 is SQVTM, CDR2 ANQGSEA, per germline. V was shortened by 6 bases and J by 6 bases, with 23 bases between the two germline ends. The CDR3 is 15 residues long. CDR3 bases: TGCAGCGTCGCAACTGGGGGCCCACCCACGAAGACCCAGTACTTC. Protein sequence: CSVATGGPPTKTQYF.

V usage is TRBV7-2 and J usage is TRBJ1-5; unclear D gene. CDR3 length equals 16 residues. The V end was cut by 3 bases, the J end by 2 bases, with 14 bases between. Germline loops: CDR1 SGHTA, CDR2 FQGNSA. The CDR3 loop is CASSLASSSGNQPQHF. CDR3 DNA sequence: TGTGCCAGCAGCTTGGCGAGCTCCTCGGGCAATCAGCCCCAGCATTTT.

This clone was found a few times. The CDR3 coding sequence is TGTGCCAGCCTCGGCGGGAGTCGCAATCAGCCCCAGCATTTT. Translated, it gives CASLGGSRNQPQHF. The chain has TRBV28 and TRBJ1-5; D gene unclear. The CDR3 runs 14 residues. The germline V and J ends were trimmed by 8 bases and 2 bases, with 13 bases remaining between them. The germline V gene has CDR1 MDHEN and CDR2 SYDVKM.

The chain combines TRBV19 with TRBJ1-1; D remains ambiguous. Trimming removed 1 base from V and 11 bases from J, with 14 bases in between. The CDR3 loop spans 13 amino acids. From germline, CDR1 is LNHDA and CDR2 SQIVND (reference sequence). In nucleotides, the CDR3 is TGTGCCAGTAGTATAGCCCTAGAGTTGGGGGCTTTCTTT. Translation: CASSIALELGAFF.

The rearrangement links TRBV28 to TRBJ2-3, with TRBD2 matching over 7 bases. The CDR3 has 14 amino acids. Germline V gives CDR1 MDHEN, CDR2 SYDVKM. J was trimmed by 2 bases and V by 6 bases; bases with no gene match: 5. CDR3 residues: CASRGGGVTDTQYF. Here the CDR3 DNA reads TGTGCCAGCAGGGGGGGAGGGGTCACAGATACGCAGTATTTT.

The J gene is TRBJ1-1, the V gene TRBV7-9, with D perhaps matching TRBD1 (6 bases). CDR3 size: 12 residues. Germline CDR1 and CDR2: SEHNR and FQNEAQ (reference sequence). Trimming took off 3 bases at V and 7 bases at J, with 9 bases between the two ends. CDR3 sequence (DNA): TGTGCCAGCAGCTTTACAGGGTTTGAAGCTTTCTTT. This codes for CASSFTGFEAFF.

CDR3 nucleotide sequence: TGTGCCAGCTCCTGGACTAGCGGGAGCACAGATACGCAGTATTTT. Translated: CASSWTSGSTDTQYF. V gene TRBV18 combines with J gene TRBJ2-3; 11 bases align to TRBD2. From germline, CDR1 is KGHSH and CDR2 LQKENI. CDR3 length: 15 residues. V shed 6 bases and J 0 bases; nucleotides not matched to a gene: 2.

The chain uses TRBV29-1 and TRBJ1-5; D unclear. The germline V and J ends were trimmed by 7 bases and 0 bases, with 10 bases remaining between them. The CDR3 runs 13 residues. Germline values: CDR1 SQVTM, CDR2 ANQGSEA. This CDR3 reads CSDRGYSNQPQHF. The CDR3 DNA is TGCAGCGATCGGGGATATAGCAATCAGCCCCAGCATTTT.

The chain is built from TRBV6-1 and TRBJ1-1, with no clear D. V shed 3 bases and J shed 11 bases, with 13 bases lying between them. This CDR3 is 12 amino acids long. Germline V gene lookup returns CDR1 MNHNS and CDR2 SASEGT. CDR3 loop: CASSDAPNGAFF. In DNA form, the CDR3 reads TGTGCCAGCAGTGACGCCCCTAACGGGGCTTTCTTT.

The chain is built from TRBV27 and TRBJ1-5; D is undetermined. The CDR3 sequence is 12 residues long. V lost 5 bases to trimming and J lost 9 bases, with 11 bases between them. Per germline, CDR1 MNHEY and CDR2 SMNVEV (reference sequence). CDR3 coding DNA: TGTGCCAGCAGTCCAACGATCGGGCCCCAGCATTTT. Amino acids: CASSPTIGPQHF.

J is TRBJ2-2 and V is TRBV19, with unresolved D. The V end lost 5 bases, the J end lost 5 bases, and 21 bases lay between the germline ends. From germline, CDR1 is LNHDA and CDR2 SQIVND (reference sequence). This CDR3 comprises 17 residues. The CDR3 sequence is CASSAQSPGRGTGELFF. The CDR3 bases are TGTGCCAGTAGTGCACAGTCGCCGGGCCGTGGGACCGGGGAGCTGTTTTTT.

V usage is TRBV28 and J usage is TRBJ2-3, with 9 bases fitting TRBD2. J lost 0 bases, V lost 6 bases, and 7 bases had no gene match. This CDR3 is 16 amino acids long. Germline V lookup: CDR1 MDHEN, CDR2 SYDVKM. The DNA of the CDR3 is TGTGCCAGCAGCCCCGGACTAGCGCTTAGCACAGATACGCAGTATTTT. It specifies CASSPGLALSTDTQYF.

The V gene is TRBV27, the J gene TRBJ1-5; weak D call: TRBD1 (5 bases). The CDR3 is made up of 13 amino acids. Trimming shortened V by 2 bases and J by 8 bases, and 10 bases separated the two germline ends. Germline loops: CDR1 MNHEY, CDR2 SMNVEV (reference sequence). The CDR3 here is CASSLRGWEPQHF. CDR3 sequence (DNA): TGTGCCAGCAGTTTAAGGGGCTGGGAGCCCCAGCATTTT.

The rearrangement links TRBV11-1 to TRBJ1-1; no definite D call. The V gene's germline CDR1 is SGHAT and CDR2 FQDESV (reference sequence). CDR3 size: 13 residues. Between the trimmed V and J ends, which lost 5 bases and 1 base, there was a span of 8 bases. Here the CDR3 reads CASSPIQNTEAFF. The CDR3 bases are TGTGCCAGCAGCCCAATACAGAACACTGAAGCTTTCTTT.

This chain joins TRBV5-1 and TRBJ2-7; D may be TRBD2 (6 bases). Trimming cost V 4 bases and J 5 bases, with 16 bases left between them. Germline V gene data show CDR1 as SGHRS and CDR2 as YFSETQ. The CDR3 spans 14 residues. The CDR3 nucleotides read TGCGCCAGCAGCGCGGGACTCTCCTGGGACGAGCAGTACTTC. It codes for CASSAGLSWDEQYF.

This sequence joins TRBV28 and TRBJ1-1; D not certain. Trimming stripped 5 bases from V and 8 bases from J, with 18 bases between. Germline V CDR1 and CDR2: MDHEN, SYDVKM. This CDR3 contains 14 residues. CDR3 nucleotide sequence: TGTGCCAGCAGTATCACACTCGTGGTGTTCGAAGCTTTCTTT. It is translated as CASSITLVVFEAFF.

The chain recombines TRBV5-4 with TRBJ1-1; D is ambiguous. The CDR3 has 15 residues. The ends were cut back, 2 bases at V and 3 bases at J, with 14 bases in the middle. CDR1 is SGHNT and CDR2 is YYREEE in the germline V gene (reference sequence). As DNA, the CDR3 is TGTGCCAGCAGCTTTCCTACGGCAGCATACACTGAAGCTTTCTTT. Translated, it gives CASSFPTAAYTEAFF. The entire variable domain, with the rest obtained from reference TRBV5-4 and TRBJ1-1, is as follows: ETGVTQSPTHLIKTRGQQVTLRCSSQSGHNTVSWYQQALGQGPQFIFQYYREEENGRGNFPPRFSGLQFPNYSSELNVNALELDDSALYLCASSFPTAAYTEAFFGQGTRLTVV.

The rearrangement links TRBV19 to TRBJ1-2; a possible D gene is TRBD1 (5 bases). The CDR3 length is 14 residues. V was pared by 4 bases and J by 8 bases, with 17 bases between. CDR1 and CDR2 from the germline V gene are LNHDA and SQIVND (reference sequence). CDR3 region: CASSTGIWAGGYTF. The CDR3 region has the DNA TGTGCCAGTAGTACAGGGATCTGGGCCGGCGGCTACACCTTC. The complete variable domain, with remaining parts taken from reference TRBV19 and TRBJ1-2, reads DGGITQSPKYLFRKEGQNVTLSCEQNLNHDAMYWYRQDPGQGLRLIYYSQIVNDFQKGDIAEGYSVSREKKESFPLTVTSAQKNPTAFYLCASSTGIWAGGYTFGSGTRLTVV.

The gene calls are TRBV20-1 and TRBJ2-3; D unclear. This CDR3 is 11 amino acids long. Trimming shortened V by 1 base and J by 14 bases, and 13 bases separated the two germline ends. The V gene's germline CDR1 is DFQATT and CDR2 SNEGSKA (reference sequence). The CDR3 nucleotides are TGCAGTGCTAGAGTTCGGGCATCATTGTATTTT. As protein: CSARVRASLYF.

V gene TRBV28 combines with J gene TRBJ2-7; no reliable D call. Germline V gene sequence: CDR1 MDHEN, CDR2 SYDVKM. CDR3 size: 14 residues. Trimming took 5 bases from V and 4 from J, leaving 15 bases between them. The CDR3 loop is CASSMNLGVYEQYF. The CDR3 DNA follows: TGTGCCAGCAGTATGAACCTAGGAGTTTACGAGCAGTACTTC.

Of note for this clone: Other DNA sequences within the sample encode an identical CDR3. This rearrangement joins TRBV5-1 to TRBJ2-7; TRBD2 aligns across 7 bases. Germline CDR1 reads SGHRS; CDR2 reads YFSETQ. V was clipped by 0 bases and J by 2 bases; unmatched bases: 2. This CDR3 comprises 14 residues. As DNA, the CDR3 is TGCGCCAGCAGCTTGGAACGGGGGGCCTACGAGCAGTACTTC. This encodes CASSLERGAYEQYF.

The DNA of the CDR3 is TGTGCCAGCAGGAGTATGGGCTATAATTCACCCCTCCACTTT. This gives the protein CASRSMGYNSPLHF. V is TRBV2 and J is TRBJ1-6; D is unclear. Trimming left V 6 bases short and J 3 bases short, with 9 bases between. Germline CDR1 is SNHLY and CDR2 is FYNNEI. The CDR3 runs to 14 residues.

J is TRBJ2-1 and V is TRBV18; possibly TRBD1 or TRBD2 for D (6 bases each). CDR3 length: 15 residues. V gave up 4 bases and J gave up 4 bases, with 14 bases separating them. Germline CDR1 reads KGHSH; CDR2 reads LQKENI. The CDR3 sequence: CASSQSGGGYNEQFF. CDR3 nucleotide sequence: TGTGCCAGCTCACAGAGCGGAGGGGGATACAATGAGCAGTTCTTC.

This chain joins TRBV30 and TRBJ1-3; maybe TRBD1 (6 bases). The CDR3 is 16 residues long. Trimming shortened V by 3 bases and J by 0 bases, and 15 bases separated the two germline ends. CDR1 GTSNPN and CDR2 SVGIG come from the germline V gene (reference sequence). The CDR3 DNA reads as TGTGCCTGGAGAAGCTGGGGGGGCAGCTCTGGAAACACCATATATTTT. Translation gives CAWRSWGGSSGNTIYF.

The rearrangement joins TRBV7-9 to TRBJ1-1; TRBD1 is a possible D gene (6 bases). Trimming stripped 4 bases from V and 1 base from J, with 10 bases between. The CDR3 spans 14 residues. Germline CDR1 is SEHNR and CDR2 is FQNEAQ (reference sequence). The chain's CDR3 is CASSSMDRNTEAFF. CDR3 sequence (DNA): TGTGCCAGCAGCTCGATGGACAGGAACACTGAAGCTTTCTTT.

The chain has TRBV9 and TRBJ2-2; D is tentatively TRBD1 or TRBD2 (5 bases each). The ends were cut back, 6 bases at V and 0 bases at J, with 15 bases in the middle. This CDR3 contains 16 residues. CDR1 is SGDLS and CDR2 is YYNGEE in the germline V gene. CDR3 bases: TGTGCCAGCACGCCCGATGGGGGAGCGAACACCGGGGAGCTGTTTTTT. Protein sequence: CASTPDGGANTGELFF.

This sequence joins TRBV7-9 and TRBJ1-1, with D uncertain. The germline V gene has CDR1 SEHNR and CDR2 FQNEAQ (reference sequence). This CDR3 is 15 amino acids long. Between the trimmed V and J ends, which lost 5 bases and 1 base, there was a span of 14 bases. DNA for the CDR3: TGTGCCAGCAGCCAATTAAACGGGAGGAACACTGAAGCTTTCTTT. Protein product: CASSQLNGRNTEAFF.

Concerning this clone itself: The same CDR3 also results from other DNA sequences found in this sample. This chain uses TRBV30 with TRBJ2-1; 11 bases line up with TRBD2. The V gene end was trimmed by 0 bases and the J gene end by 6 bases; junction bases not matched to a gene: 4. This CDR3 comprises 15 residues. CDR1 is GTSNPN and CDR2 is SVGIG in the germline V gene (reference sequence). DNA of the CDR3: TGTGCCTGGAGTGTAAGGCTAGCGGGAGGCAATGAGCAGTTCTTC. Translating it yields CAWSVRLAGGNEQFF.

This rearrangement joins TRBV11-2 to TRBJ2-1, with 12 bases lining up with TRBD2. The V gene's germline CDR1 is SGHAT and CDR2 FQNNGV. The CDR3 is 17 amino acids. The J segment lost 6 bases and the V segment lost 1 base, leaving 7 bases of the junction unmatched. The CDR3 sequence: CASSLGVWGLAGNEQFF. Here the CDR3 DNA reads TGTGCCAGCAGCTTAGGGGTTTGGGGACTAGCGGGCAATGAGCAGTTCTTC.

The J gene is TRBJ1-6, the V gene TRBV13; 9 nucleotides align to TRBD1. Trimming at V came to 5 bases and at J to 7 bases, leaving 9 bases not matched to a gene. CDR1 and CDR2 (germline): PRHDT, FYEKMQ (reference sequence). This CDR3 is built from 16 residues. The CDR3 nucleotides read TGTGCCAGCAGCAAACGGGACAGGGTCCGGAATTCACCCCTCCACTTT. It codes for CASSKRDRVRNSPLHF.

The chain couples TRBV5-5 to TRBJ2-1; TRBD2 is a possible D gene (7 bases). The ends were cut back, 7 bases at V and 5 bases at J, with 22 bases in the middle. The CDR3 totals 16 residues. The V gene's germline CDR1 is SGHKS and CDR2 YYEKEE (reference sequence). The CDR3 nucleotides read TGTGCCAGCGGGACACTAGCGACCAAAGCAAACAATGAGCAGTTCTTC. This encodes CASGTLATKANNEQFF. The complete variable domain, with remaining parts taken from reference TRBV5-5 and TRBJ2-1, reads DAGVTQSPTHLIKTRGQQVTLRCSPISGHKSVSWYQQVLGQGPQFIFQYYEKEERGRGNFPDRFSARQFPNYSSELNVNALLLGDSALYLCASGTLATKANNEQFFGPGTRLTVL.